Sequencing of this T cell receptor (beta chain) was carried out in a study of Graves' ophthalmopathy and Graves' hyperthyroidism. Background on the study: Ahead of any treatment, peripheral blood was obtained at the initial diagnosis.

Points from the study as a whole: Ophthalmopathy could be told apart from stable hyperthyroidism by a 13-signature model (around 85% sensitivity, roughly 81% specificity). Forecasting of ophthalmopathy progression by the model achieved more than 70% sensitivity and 72.22% specificity.

This clonotype was observed at least ten times. Its antigen is still unknown. Using RNA transcripts, the TCR beta CDR3 regions were amplified. Scientists carried out first-round RT-PCR using HTBI primers and then a second-round multiplex PCR. TCRdb re-derived calls from the multiplex PCR reads in MiXCR, one entry per CDR3 protein. The sample has 680,000 or so distinct CDR3 sequences, 22% seen once. The diagnostic workup employed clinical symptoms, serum thyroxine, TRAb, thyroid ultrasound and orbital computed tomography. The material sequenced was peripheral blood. The clonotype originates from a woman younger than 30 with stable Graves' hyperthyroidism. Some clones in this sample may be carry-over from other donors' samples.

The CDR3 nucleotides read TGTGCCAGCAGATCCGGGGGGCAAGAGACCCAGTACTTC. Translated: CASRSGGQETQYF. J is TRBJ2-5 and V is TRBV6-5; 7 nucleotides line up with TRBD2. Trimming removed 6 bases from V and 2 bases from J; junction bases left unmatched: 3. The CDR3 is 13 residues long. Germline CDR1 reads MNHEY; CDR2 reads SVGAGI.